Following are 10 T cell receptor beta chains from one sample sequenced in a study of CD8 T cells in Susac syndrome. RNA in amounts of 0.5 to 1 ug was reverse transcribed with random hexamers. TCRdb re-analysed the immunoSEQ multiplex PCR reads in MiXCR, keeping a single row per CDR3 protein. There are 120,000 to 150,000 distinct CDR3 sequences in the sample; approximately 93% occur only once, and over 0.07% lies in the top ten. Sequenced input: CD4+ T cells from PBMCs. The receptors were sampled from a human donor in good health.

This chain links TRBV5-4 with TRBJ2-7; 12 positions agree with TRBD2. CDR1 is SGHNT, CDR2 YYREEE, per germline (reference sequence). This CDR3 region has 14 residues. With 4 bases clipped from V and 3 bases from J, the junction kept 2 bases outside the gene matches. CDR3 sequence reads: CASSPTSGSYEQYF. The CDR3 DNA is TGTGCCAGCAGCCCGACTAGCGGGAGCTACGAGCAGTACTTC.

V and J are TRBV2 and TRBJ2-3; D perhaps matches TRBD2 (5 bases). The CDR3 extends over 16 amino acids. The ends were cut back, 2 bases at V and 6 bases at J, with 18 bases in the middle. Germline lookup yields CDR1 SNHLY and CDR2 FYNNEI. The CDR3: CASSEQAVTGMDTQYF. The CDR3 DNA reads TGTGCCAGCAGTGAACAGGCCGTTACGGGGATGGATACGCAGTATTTT.

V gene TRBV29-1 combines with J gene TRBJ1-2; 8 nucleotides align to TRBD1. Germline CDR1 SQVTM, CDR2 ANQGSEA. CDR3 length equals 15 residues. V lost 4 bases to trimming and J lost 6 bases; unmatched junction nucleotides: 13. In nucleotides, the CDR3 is TGCAGCGTTGTGGGGCTCAGGACAGGGTTTAATGGCTACACCTTC. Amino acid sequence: CSVVGLRTGFNGYTF.

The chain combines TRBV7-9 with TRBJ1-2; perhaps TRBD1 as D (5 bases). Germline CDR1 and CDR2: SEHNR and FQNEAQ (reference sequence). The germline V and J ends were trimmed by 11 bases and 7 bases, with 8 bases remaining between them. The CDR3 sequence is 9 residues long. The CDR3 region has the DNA TGTGCCGGGGGGGGTGGCTACACCTTC. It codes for CAGGGGYTF.

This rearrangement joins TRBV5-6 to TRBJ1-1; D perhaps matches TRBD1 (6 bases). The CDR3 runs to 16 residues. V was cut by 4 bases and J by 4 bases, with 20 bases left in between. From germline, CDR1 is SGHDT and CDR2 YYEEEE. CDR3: CASSLMTGLRGTEAFF. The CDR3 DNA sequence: TGTGCCAGCAGCCTGATGACAGGACTTAGGGGCACTGAAGCTTTCTTT. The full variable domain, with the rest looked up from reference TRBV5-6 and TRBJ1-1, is DAGVTQSPTHLIKTRGQQVTLRCSPKSGHDTVSWYQQALGQGPQFIFQYYEEEERQRGNFPDRFSGHQFPNYSSELNVNALLLGDSALYLCASSLMTGLRGTEAFFGQGTRLTVV.

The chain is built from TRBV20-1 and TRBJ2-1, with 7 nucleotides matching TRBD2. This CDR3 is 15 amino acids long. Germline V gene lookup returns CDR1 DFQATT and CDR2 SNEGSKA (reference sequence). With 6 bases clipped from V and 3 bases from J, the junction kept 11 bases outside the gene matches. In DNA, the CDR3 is TGCAGTGCCCCTGAGACTAGCCGAATCTACAATGAGCAGTTCTTC. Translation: CSAPETSRIYNEQFF.

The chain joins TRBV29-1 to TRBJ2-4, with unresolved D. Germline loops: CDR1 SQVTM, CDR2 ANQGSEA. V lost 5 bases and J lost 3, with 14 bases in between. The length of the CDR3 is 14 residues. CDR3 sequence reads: CSVSPEGGKNIQYF. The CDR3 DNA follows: TGCAGCGTTAGTCCAGAAGGTGGCAAAAACATTCAGTACTTC.

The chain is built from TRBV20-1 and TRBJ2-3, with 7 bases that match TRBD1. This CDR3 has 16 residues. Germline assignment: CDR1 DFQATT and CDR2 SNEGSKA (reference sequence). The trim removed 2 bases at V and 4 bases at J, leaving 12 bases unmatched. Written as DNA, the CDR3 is TGCAGTGCTAGAAAGGGGGTAGGGGGCGTCGCAGATACGCAGTATTTT. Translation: CSARKGVGGVADTQYF.

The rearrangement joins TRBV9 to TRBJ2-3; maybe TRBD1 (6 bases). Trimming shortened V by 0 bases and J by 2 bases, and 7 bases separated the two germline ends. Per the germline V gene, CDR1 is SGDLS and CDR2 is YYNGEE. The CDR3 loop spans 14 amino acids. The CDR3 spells CASSVGDNTDTQYF. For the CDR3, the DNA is TGTGCCAGCAGCGTAGGGGACAACACAGATACGCAGTATTTT.

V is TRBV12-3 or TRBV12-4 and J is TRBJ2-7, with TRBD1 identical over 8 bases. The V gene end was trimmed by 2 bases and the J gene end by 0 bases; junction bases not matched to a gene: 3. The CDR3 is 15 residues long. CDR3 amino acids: CASSLNTGGSYEQYF. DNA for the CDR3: TGTGCCAGCAGTTTAAATACAGGGGGCTCCTACGAGCAGTACTTC.